What follows are 11 T cell receptor beta chains derived from one specimen sequenced in a study of cytomegalovirus exposure and HLA in healthy donors. PCR employed 60 Vbeta and 13 Jbeta primers. This table comes from immunoSEQ multiplex PCR, and its TCRdb copy is limited to in-frame clones, with some not included. The repertoire has about 160,000 clones, about four fifths of them found once; the top ten carry around 6.3%. Sequencing input: PBMCs. The receptor source for this set is a man between 50 and 59 years old in good health and CMV-seropositive.

The V and J genes are TRBV7-9 and TRBJ2-1; no clear D gene. CDR3 length: 13 residues. From germline, CDR1 is SEHNR and CDR2 FQNEAQ (reference sequence). The V gene lost 10 bases and the J gene lost 1 base, with 11 bases spanning the gap. Written as DNA, the CDR3 is TGTGCCACCACTCCGCGGTCCTACAATGAGCAGTTCTTC. Its translation is CATTPRSYNEQFF.

The V gene is TRBV4-2, the J gene TRBJ2-1, with 9 bases lining up with TRBD2. J was trimmed by 4 bases and V by 2 bases; bases with no gene match: 6. Germline-derived CDR1 and CDR2 are LGHNA and YNFKEQ. This CDR3 is 16 amino acids long. In DNA, the CDR3 is TGTGCCAGCAGCCAATCTGCAGCGGGAGGTTACAATGAGCAGTTCTTC. Protein: CASSQSAAGGYNEQFF.

Comment on this clone: A junction boundary mismatches the germline segment, possibly from a read error. This rearrangement joins TRBV7-9 to TRBJ2-1; D call uncertain. This CDR3 comprises 12 residues. Germline CDR1 reads SEHNR; CDR2 reads FQNEAQ (reference sequence). CDR3 bases: TGTTCCAGCAGCTTATCGGTGAATGAGCAGTTCTTC. It encodes CSSSLSVNEQFF.

The gene calls are TRBV6-5 and TRBJ1-4; D remains unclear. Trimming took off 3 bases at V and 10 bases at J, with 15 bases between the two ends. Germline CDR1 is MNHEY and CDR2 is SVGAGI. The CDR3 runs 14 residues. The CDR3 DNA sequence: TGTGCCAGCAGTTATAGTGGTGTTGTCGGAAAACTGTTTTTT. This sequence encodes CASSYSGVVGKLFF.

This chain links TRBV27 with TRBJ2-1; TRBD1 might be the D (5 bases). The V and J ends lost 6 bases and 6 bases respectively, with 21 bases between them. This CDR3 contains 16 residues. Looked up from germline, CDR1 is MNHEY and CDR2 is SMNVEV (reference sequence). The CDR3 nucleotides are TGTGCCAGCAGGCCATGGGGCACCGCGAAAGGCAATGAGCAGTTCTTC. This sequence encodes CASRPWGTAKGNEQFF.

As to this clone: A read error may account for a junction end that differs from germline. The V and J genes are TRBV7-9 and TRBJ1-1; D may be TRBD1 (6 bases). The CDR3 length is 13 residues. Germline CDR1 reads SEHNR; CDR2 reads FQNEAQ (reference sequence). The CDR3 reads CSSNPGQNTEAFF. The CDR3 DNA reads as TGTTCCAGCAATCCGGGACAGAACACTGAAGCTTTCTTT.

The chain joins TRBV19 to TRBJ1-4, with 8 bases matching TRBD1. This CDR3 comprises 16 residues. Germline lookup yields CDR1 LNHDA and CDR2 SQIVND (reference sequence). The V segment lost 7 bases and the J segment 0 bases; nucleotides outside the gene matches: 7. The CDR3 loop reads CASTKGQATTNEKLFF. The CDR3 DNA sequence: TGTGCCAGTACCAAGGGACAGGCGACAACTAATGAAAAACTGTTTTTT.

The chain uses TRBV28 and TRBJ2-5; maybe TRBD2 (5 bases). CDR3 length equals 13 residues. CDR1 MDHEN and CDR2 SYDVKM come from the germline V gene. With 5 bases removed from V and 4 bases from J, the gap between germline ends came to 11 bases. CDR3 region: CASSLPRVETQYF. The CDR3 DNA sequence: TGTGCCAGCAGTCTCCCGCGGGTAGAGACCCAGTACTTC.

This chain connects TRBV5-6 to TRBJ2-3; D is unresolved. Trimming stripped 5 bases from V and 0 bases from J, with 13 bases between. The CDR3 is 15 residues long. CDR1 is SGHDT, CDR2 YYEEEE, per germline. CDR3 DNA sequence: TGTGCCAGCAGTGTGCGAGGTTCTAGCACAGATACGCAGTATTTT. It encodes CASSVRGSSTDTQYF.

The CDR3 sequence is CASSLRTGSTDTQYF. The CDR3, as DNA: TGTGCCAGTAGCCTCCGGACAGGGAGCACAGATACGCAGTATTTT. The rearrangement links TRBV19 to TRBJ2-3, with 8 bases identical to TRBD1. The V gene's germline CDR1 is LNHDA and CDR2 SQIVND (reference sequence). This CDR3 has 15 amino acids. The V gene end was trimmed by 6 bases and the J gene end by 0 bases; junction bases not matched to a gene: 5. Drawing the rest from reference TRBV19 and TRBJ2-3, the complete variable domain is DGGITQSPKYLFRKEGQNVTLSCEQNLNHDAMYWYRQDPGQGLRLIYYSQIVNDFQKGDIAEGYSVSREKKESFPLTVTSAQKNPTAFYLCASSLRTGSTDTQYFGPGTRLTVL.

V and J are TRBV5-1 and TRBJ2-7; 10 positions agree with TRBD2. The germline V gene encodes CDR1 SGHRS and CDR2 YFSETQ. V gave up 4 bases and J gave up 6 bases; unmatched junction bases: 13. There are 16 residues in the CDR3. The CDR3 sequence is CASSQRLAGHITEQYF. Here the CDR3 DNA reads TGCGCCAGCAGCCAGAGACTAGCGGGCCACATAACCGAGCAGTACTTC.